This TCR beta chain came from a study of molecular identifiers for immune sequencing clone quantification. Study-level background: In replicates, the authors split RNA from roughly 20,000 or 100,000 naive CD8 cells five ways and sequenced four.

Study-wide points: Investigators reportedly could detect spiked Jurkat TCR RNA from one cell among 980,000 or so naive cells.

As for this clonotype: Its antigen is undetermined.

Source material for naive CD8 libraries was 20,000 to 1,000,000 sorted cells, with 10%, 30% or 50% RNA. Generation of bulk TCR libraries relied on previously described methods and listed TCR primers. TCRdb reprocessed the PCR reads with MiXCR, giving one entry per CDR3 protein. The sample shows about 320,000 distinct CDR3 sequences, about 23% of them seen only once. CDR1 is LNHDA, CDR2 SQIVND, per germline (reference sequence). The CDR3 extends over 15 amino acids. V was trimmed by 3 bases and J by 0 bases, leaving 12 bases between them. The chain is built from TRBV19 and TRBJ2-7, with D possibly TRBD1 on 5 matching bases. The receptor was derived from a human donor in good health. Some libraries in this study had Jurkat cell RNA spiked in. Sequencing was done on a sample of naive CD8+ T cells from blood, with Jurkat cell RNA spiked in. Subset defined: FACS-sorted CD8+CD4-CCR7+CD45RA+ naive T cells. The CDR3 sequence is CASSISDSSSYEQYF. For the CDR3, the DNA is TGTGCCAGTAGTATTTCCGACAGTAGCTCCTACGAGCAGTACTTC.